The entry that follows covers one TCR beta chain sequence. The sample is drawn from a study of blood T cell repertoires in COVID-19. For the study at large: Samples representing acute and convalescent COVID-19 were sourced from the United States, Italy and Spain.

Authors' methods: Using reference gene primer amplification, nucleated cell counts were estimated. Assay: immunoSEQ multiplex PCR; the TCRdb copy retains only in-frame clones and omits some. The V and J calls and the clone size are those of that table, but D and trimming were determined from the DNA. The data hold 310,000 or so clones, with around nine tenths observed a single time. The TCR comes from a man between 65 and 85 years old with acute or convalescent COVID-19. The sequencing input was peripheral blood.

The CDR3 DNA is TGTGCCAGCCCTGGGACAGCCCAAGAGACCCAGTACTTC. Its translation is CASPGTAQETQYF. The chain uses TRBV2 and TRBJ2-5; 7 positions agree with TRBD1. The length of the CDR3 is 13 residues. Germline CDR1 is SNHLY and CDR2 is FYNNEI. The J segment lost 1 base and the V segment lost 8 bases, leaving 4 bases of the junction unmatched.